This TCR beta chain was profiled in a study of blood T cell repertoires in COVID-19. Study-wide context: The study drew acute and convalescent COVID-19 samples from the United States, Italy and Spain.

With V trimmed by 4 bases and J by 4 bases, 6 bases remained unmatched. CDR1 and CDR2 (germline): SGHTA, FQGNSA. The CDR3 covers 15 residues. Authors' methods: Amplification of reference gene primers provided the estimated nucleated cell counts. Clones were read by immunoSEQ multiplex PCR, and TCRdb kept only the in-frame ones, dropping some. V, J and clone size were drawn from that table, and D and trimming were deduced from the DNA. The sample lists around 180,000 clones, 83% occurring once. The sample comprised peripheral blood. J is TRBJ2-7 and V is TRBV7-2; 11 bases agree with TRBD1. The TCR sequence derives from a human donor in a cohort sampled during active COVID-19. The DNA of the CDR3 is TGTGCCAGCAGCTGGGGGACAGGGGGGTTTTACGAGCAGTACTTC. Translated, it gives CASSWGTGGFYEQYF.